Each of the 20 T cell receptor beta chains below was sequenced from the same sample in a study of blood T cell repertoires in COVID-19. Sequencing used immunoSEQ multiplex PCR; TCRdb keeps in-frame clones, though not all of them. Of tens of thousands of clones listed, about four fifths are singletons. What was sequenced was peripheral blood. The receptors originated from a human donor in a cohort sampled during active COVID-19.

The chain links TRBV6-1 to TRBJ1-2, with unresolved D. The CDR3 has 16 residues. V lost 1 base and J lost 7, with 19 bases in between. Germline lookup yields CDR1 MNHNS and CDR2 SASEGT. CDR3 sequence reads: CASSEELTGQIGGYTF. The CDR3, as DNA: TGTGCCAGCAGTGAAGAGCTGACGGGTCAGATTGGTGGCTACACCTTC.

The J gene is TRBJ1-5, the V gene TRBV5-1; the match to TRBD1 covers 8 bases. With V trimmed by 4 bases and J by 7 bases, 10 bases remained unmatched. The CDR3 contains 15 residues. CDR1 and CDR2 (germline): SGHRS, YFSETQ. CDR3 loop: CASSKDRAEGQPQHF. The CDR3 DNA is TGCGCCAGCAGCAAGGACAGGGCGGAGGGGCAGCCCCAGCATTTT.

This sequence joins TRBV4-3 and TRBJ2-7, with 8 nucleotides matching TRBD2. This CDR3 comprises 13 residues. Germline CDR1 reads LGHNA; CDR2 reads YSLEER. V trimming: 3 bases; J trimming: 9 bases; junction bases outside the gene matches: 7. The CDR3 DNA is TGCGCCAGCAGCCAGACAGCGGGGGTACCGCAGTACTTC. Protein: CASSQTAGVPQYF.

This chain links TRBV7-2 with TRBJ2-7; 8 bases are shared with TRBD2. The V segment lost 1 base and the J segment 3 bases; nucleotides outside the gene matches: 14. The CDR3 sequence is 18 residues long. Germline V gene data show CDR1 as SGHTA and CDR2 as FQGNSA. The CDR3 here is CASSLDPRGLAGDYEQYF. The CDR3 nucleotides are TGTGCCAGCAGCTTAGACCCCCGGGGGCTAGCGGGTGACTACGAGCAGTACTTC.

The CDR3 nucleotides read TGTGCCAGCAGCCACTATCGACAGGGGAGGACCCGATATGGCTACACCTTC. Translated, it gives CASSHYRQGRTRYGYTF. The chain couples TRBV3-1 (or the pseudogene TRBV3-2) to TRBJ1-2; 8 positions agree with TRBD1. CDR3 size: 17 residues. Looked up from germline, CDR1 is LGHDT and CDR2 is YNNKEL (reference sequence). V trimming: 3 bases; J trimming: 5 bases; junction bases outside the gene matches: 14.

The chain has TRBV12-3 or TRBV12-4 and TRBJ2-1, with a weak D call TRBD2 (6 bases). The CDR3 covers 13 residues. V was trimmed by 4 bases and J by 14 bases, leaving 18 bases between them. The CDR3 sequence: CASSSPGTSQKFF. The CDR3 bases are TGTGCCAGCAGTTCCCCCGGGACTTCTCAAAAGTTCTTC.

Concerning this clone: Mismatch with germline at one junction end may stem from a read error. V is TRBV2 and J is TRBJ1-1, with D hard to call. Germline CDR1 SNHLY, CDR2 FYNNEI. The CDR3 loop spans 12 amino acids. In nucleotides, the CDR3 is TGCGCTGCCCGGGAGGACCTTAGGGAAGCTTTCTTT. Protein product: CAAREDLREAFF.

The V call is TRBV6-6, the J call TRBJ1-2, with 7 bases matching TRBD1. Germline V CDR1 and CDR2: MNHNY, SVGAGI (reference sequence). Trimming took 5 bases from V and 7 from J; bases not matched to a gene: 10. CDR3 length: 14 residues. The CDR3 nucleotides are TGTGCCAGCAGTCCCCGACAGGGTGTAGGTGGCTACACCTTC. Protein: CASSPRQGVGGYTF.

V gene TRBV11-3 combines with J gene TRBJ2-7; 9 nucleotides match TRBD1. This CDR3 has 13 amino acids. The germline V gene encodes CDR1 SGHNT and CDR2 YENEEA. The junction had 4 bases not matched to a gene; V was cut back by 5 bases and J by 5 bases. The CDR3 DNA reads TGTGCCAGCAGCGGACAGGGGAGCGACGAGCAGTACTTC. Translation: CASSGQGSDEQYF.

The chain couples TRBV12-5 to TRBJ1-1; TRBD1 agrees at 9 bases. V lost 5 bases and J lost 0; bases outside the gene matches: 4. Germline CDR1 is LGHNT and CDR2 is FRNRAP. CDR3 length: 15 amino acids. CDR3 protein: CASGPRDRVNTEAFF. CDR3 in DNA: TGTGCTAGTGGTCCCCGGGACAGGGTGAACACTGAAGCTTTCTTT.

The chain links TRBV13 to TRBJ2-7; TRBD1 might be the D (5 bases). V was clipped by 5 bases and J by 0 bases, with 11 bases between them. Germline lookup yields CDR1 PRHDT and CDR2 FYEKMQ (reference sequence). This CDR3 comprises 14 residues. Here the CDR3 DNA reads TGTGCCAGCAGCCCCCCAACAGGCTCCTACGAGCAGTACTTC. Amino acids: CASSPPTGSYEQYF.

The chain uses TRBV6-2 or TRBV6-3 and TRBJ2-5, with TRBD2 identical over 8 bases. Germline loops: CDR1 MNHEY, CDR2 SVGEGT. The CDR3 totals 15 residues. V shed 4 bases and J 7 bases; nucleotides not matched to a gene: 11. The CDR3 DNA is TGTGCCAGCAGTTCCCCGAGCGGGGGCAAAGGGACCCAGTACTTC. Translated: CASSSPSGGKGTQYF.

This clone was observed a handful of times. This rearrangement joins TRBV6-6 to TRBJ2-1; D perhaps matches TRBD1 (5 bases). The CDR3 covers 14 residues. Trimming shortened V by 3 bases and J by 4 bases, and 10 bases separated the two germline ends. Germline V gives CDR1 MNHNY, CDR2 SVGAGI (reference sequence). The CDR3 reads CASSYQGRYNEQFF. For the CDR3, the DNA is TGTGCCAGCAGTTATCAGGGAAGGTACAATGAGCAGTTCTTC.

The chain has TRBV10-3 and TRBJ1-5; D gene ambiguous. Germline CDR1 reads ENHRY; CDR2 reads SYGVKD. V was pared by 3 bases and J by 6 bases, with 15 bases between. This CDR3 comprises 15 residues. The CDR3 bases are TGTGCCATCAGTGATAGTTCGGGGTCAGGTCAGCCCCAGCATTTT. It yields the protein CAISDSSGSGQPQHF.

The chain combines TRBV11-2 with TRBJ2-1; perhaps TRBD1 as D (6 bases). The CDR3 sequence is 13 residues long. V gave up 0 bases and J gave up 7 bases, with 7 bases separating them. Germline V lookup: CDR1 SGHAT, CDR2 FQNNGV. The CDR3 protein is CASSLDRGNEQFF. DNA for the CDR3: TGTGCCAGCAGCTTAGATAGGGGGAATGAGCAGTTCTTC.

This clone occurred once. V and J are TRBV2 and TRBJ2-3, with a possible D match to TRBD2 (5 bases). Germline CDR1 reads SNHLY; CDR2 reads FYNNEI. The CDR3 spans 15 residues. Trimming removed 5 bases from V and 0 bases from J, with 12 bases in between. The CDR3 nucleotides are TGTGCCAGCAGTTTCGAGCGGACTAGCACAGATACGCAGTATTTT. Amino acids: CASSFERTSTDTQYF.

The V call is TRBV5-1, the J call TRBJ2-7; possible D gene TRBD2, 6 bases. V lost 6 bases to trimming and J lost 4 bases, with 11 bases between them. Germline V gene sequence: CDR1 SGHRS, CDR2 YFSETQ. The CDR3 loop spans 12 amino acids. The CDR3 is CASNNGGYEQYF. The DNA of the CDR3 is TGCGCCAGCAATAACGGGGGATACGAGCAGTACTTC. The whole variable domain, remainder taken from reference TRBV5-1 and TRBJ2-7, is KAGVTQTPRYLIKTRGQQVTLSCSPISGHRSVSWYQQTPGQGLQFLFEYFSETQRNKGNFPGRFSGRQFSNSRSEMNVSTLELGDSALYLCASNNGGYEQYFGPGTRLTVT.

V and J are TRBV5-8 and TRBJ1-5, with a weak D call TRBD1 (6 bases). Germline V lookup: CDR1 SGHTS, CDR2 YDEGEE. With 0 bases removed from V and 5 bases from J, the gap between germline ends came to 9 bases. This CDR3 is 14 amino acids long. The CDR3 spells CASSLAGEDQPQHF. For the CDR3, the DNA is TGTGCCAGCAGCTTGGCAGGGGAAGATCAGCCCCAGCATTTT.

This chain connects TRBV6-2 or TRBV6-3 to TRBJ1-1; D is ambiguous. The CDR3 spans 13 residues. Germline values: CDR1 MNHEY, CDR2 SVGEGT. Deletions cut 2 bases from V and 5 bases from J, with 9 bases between. In DNA form, the CDR3 reads TGTGCCAGCAGTTACCCTTTCGGGACTGAAGCTTTCTTT. As protein: CASSYPFGTEAFF.

This chain joins TRBV19 and TRBJ1-3; perhaps TRBD1 as D (5 bases). CDR3 length: 17 residues. Germline loops: CDR1 LNHDA, CDR2 SQIVND (reference sequence). Trimming removed 5 bases from V and 2 bases from J, with 19 bases in between. CDR3 amino acids: CASSASGRVVPGNTIYF. In DNA form, the CDR3 reads TGTGCCAGTAGTGCTTCGGGCAGGGTTGTTCCTGGAAACACCATATATTTT. The full variable domain, its missing parts supplied by reference TRBV19 and TRBJ1-3, is DGGITQSPKYLFRKEGQNVTLSCEQNLNHDAMYWYRQDPGQGLRLIYYSQIVNDFQKGDIAEGYSVSREKKESFPLTVTSAQKNPTAFYLCASSASGRVVPGNTIYFGEGSWLTVV.